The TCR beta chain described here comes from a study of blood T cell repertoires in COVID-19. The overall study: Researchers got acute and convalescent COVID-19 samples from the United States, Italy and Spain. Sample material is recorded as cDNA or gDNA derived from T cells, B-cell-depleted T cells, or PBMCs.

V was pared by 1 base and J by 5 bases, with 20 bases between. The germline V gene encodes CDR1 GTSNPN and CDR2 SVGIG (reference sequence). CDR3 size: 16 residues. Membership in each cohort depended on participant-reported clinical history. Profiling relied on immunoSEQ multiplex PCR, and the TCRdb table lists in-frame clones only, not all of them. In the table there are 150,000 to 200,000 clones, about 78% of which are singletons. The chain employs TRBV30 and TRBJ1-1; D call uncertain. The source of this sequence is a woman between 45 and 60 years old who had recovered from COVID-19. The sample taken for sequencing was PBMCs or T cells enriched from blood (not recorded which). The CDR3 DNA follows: TGTGCCTGGAGTGCCCCATTTCGGACCCGAGGGACTGAAGCTTTCTTT. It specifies CAWSAPFRTRGTEAFF.